This T cell receptor (beta chain) was recorded in a study of T cell changes during pregnancy in multiple sclerosis. Measured with immunoSEQ multiplex PCR; TCRdb has only the in-frame clones, and not every one. The table shows approximately 34,000 clones, with about nine tenths occurring only once. Germline CDR1 is MNHEY and CDR2 is SMNVEV (reference sequence). Trimming took 6 bases from V and 2 from J, leaving 11 bases between them. There are 13 residues in the CDR3. This clonotype was sampled from a female donor with multiple sclerosis, enrolled in a pregnancy study. The chain couples TRBV27 to TRBJ2-7, with D tentatively TRBD1 (6 bases). Here the sequenced sample was CD8+ T cells from peripheral blood mononuclear cells, taken in the first trimester of pregnancy. The CDR3 sequence is CASRPDRTYEQYF. The CDR3 coding sequence is TGTGCCAGCAGACCTGACAGGACCTACGAGCAGTACTTC.